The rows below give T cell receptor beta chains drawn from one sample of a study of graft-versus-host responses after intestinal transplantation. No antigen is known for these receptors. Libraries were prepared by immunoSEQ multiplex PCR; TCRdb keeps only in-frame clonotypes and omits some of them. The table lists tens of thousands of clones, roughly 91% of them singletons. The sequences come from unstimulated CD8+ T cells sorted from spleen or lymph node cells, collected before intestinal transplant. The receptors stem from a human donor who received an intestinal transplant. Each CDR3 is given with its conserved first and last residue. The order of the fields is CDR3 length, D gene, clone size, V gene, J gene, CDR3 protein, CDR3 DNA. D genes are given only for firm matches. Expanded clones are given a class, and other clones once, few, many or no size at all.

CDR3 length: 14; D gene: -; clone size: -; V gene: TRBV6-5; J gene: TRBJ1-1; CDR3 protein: CASSSSGRGTEAFF; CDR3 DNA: TGTGCCAGCAGTTCGTCGGGGAGGGGAACTGAAGCTTTCTTT
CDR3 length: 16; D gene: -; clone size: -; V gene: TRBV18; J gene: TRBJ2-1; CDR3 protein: CASSHTAGLKVDEQFF; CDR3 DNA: TGTGCCAGCTCACATACCGCAGGGTTAAAGGTCGATGAGCAGTTCTTC
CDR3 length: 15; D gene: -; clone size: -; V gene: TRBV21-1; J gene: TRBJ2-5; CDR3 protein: CASREKRYEQETQYF; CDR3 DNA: TGTGCCAGCAGGGAAAAGCGGTACGAACAAGAGACCCAGTACTTC
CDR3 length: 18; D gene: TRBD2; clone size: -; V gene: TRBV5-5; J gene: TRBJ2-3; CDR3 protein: CASSLSTSGSRNTDTQYF; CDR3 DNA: TGTGCCAGCAGCTTATCGACTAGCGGGAGCCGTAACACAGATACGCAGTATTTT
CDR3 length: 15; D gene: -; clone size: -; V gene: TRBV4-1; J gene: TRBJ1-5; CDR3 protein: CASSQEGGSNQPQHF; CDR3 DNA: TGCGCCAGCAGCCAAGAGGGGGGAAGCAATCAGCCCCAGCATTTT
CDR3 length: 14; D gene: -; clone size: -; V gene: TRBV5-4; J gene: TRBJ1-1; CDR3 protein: CASSFRGGGTEAFF; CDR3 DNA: TGTGCCAGCAGCTTCAGGGGAGGGGGCACTGAAGCTTTCTTT
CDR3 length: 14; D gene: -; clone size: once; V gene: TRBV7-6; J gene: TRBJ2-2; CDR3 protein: CASSFSGNTGELFF; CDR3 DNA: TGTGCCAGCAGCTTTAGCGGAAACACCGGGGAGCTGTTTTTT
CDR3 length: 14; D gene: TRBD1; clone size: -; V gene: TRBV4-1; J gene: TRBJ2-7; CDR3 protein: CASSPRDRNYEQYF; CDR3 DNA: TGCGCCAGCAGCCCAAGGGACAGAAACTACGAGCAGTACTTC
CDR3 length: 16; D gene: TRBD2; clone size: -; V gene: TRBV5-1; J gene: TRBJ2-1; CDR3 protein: CASSLEPGTTYNEQFF; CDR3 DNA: TGCGCCAGCAGCTTGGAGCCCGGGACTACCTACAATGAGCAGTTCTTC
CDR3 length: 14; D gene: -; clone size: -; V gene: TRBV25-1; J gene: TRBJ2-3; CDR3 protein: CASSEWGSTDTQYF; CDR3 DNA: TGTGCCAGCAGTGAATGGGGCTCCACAGATACGCAGTATTTT
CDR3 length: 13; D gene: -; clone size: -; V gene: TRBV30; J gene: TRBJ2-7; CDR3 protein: CAWSPWLEGEQYF; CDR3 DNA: TGTGCCTGGAGTCCCTGGTTGGAGGGAGAGCAGTACTTC
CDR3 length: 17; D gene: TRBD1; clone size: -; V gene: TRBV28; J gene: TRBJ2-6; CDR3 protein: CASSVSQGGSGANVLTF; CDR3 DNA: TGTGCCAGCAGTGTCTCACAGGGGGGCTCTGGGGCCAACGTCCTGACTTTC
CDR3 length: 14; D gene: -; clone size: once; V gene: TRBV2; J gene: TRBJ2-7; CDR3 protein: CASSETARDNEQYF; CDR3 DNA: TGTGCCAGCAGTGAAACTGCCAGGGACAACGAGCAGTACTTC